A single sample gave rise to the 21 T cell receptor beta chains below, sequenced in a study of Graves' ophthalmopathy and Graves' hyperthyroidism. Investigators amplified TCR beta CDR3 regions from RNA transcripts. RT-PCR with HTBI primers came first, then second-round multiplex PCR. One entry per CDR3 protein results from TCRdb running MiXCR on the multiplex PCR reads. The data hold approximately 460,000 distinct CDR3 sequences, with under 15% observed a single time. The sample consisted of blood. Receptor source: a woman in her 30s with Graves' ophthalmopathy.

This clonotype occurred many times. The V gene is TRBV20-1, the J gene TRBJ2-5; the D is unclear. This CDR3 is 12 amino acids long. The V gene's germline CDR1 is DFQATT and CDR2 SNEGSKA (reference sequence). The V end was cut by 3 bases, the J end by 2 bases, with 7 bases between. CDR3 amino acids: CSASNFQETQYF. The CDR3 bases are TGCAGTGCTAGTAACTTTCAAGAGACCCAGTACTTC.

This clonotype came up many times. The rearrangement joins TRBV6-1 to TRBJ1-2; maybe TRBD1 (6 bases). There are 13 residues in the CDR3. CDR1 is MNHNS, CDR2 SASEGT, per germline. V gave up 7 bases and J gave up 6 bases, with 15 bases separating them. CDR3 nucleotide sequence: TGTGCCAGCACCCAAGGGGGAAGGGATGGCTACACCTTC. Amino acids: CASTQGGRDGYTF.

This clonotype was detected ten times or more. This chain joins TRBV28 and TRBJ2-7, with TRBD2 identical over 7 bases. J was trimmed by 2 bases and V by 8 bases; bases with no gene match: 15. CDR3 length: 16 residues. Germline assignment: CDR1 MDHEN and CDR2 SYDVKM. CDR3 in amino acids: CASCPESGDLTYEQYF. In nucleotides, the CDR3 is TGTGCCAGCTGTCCCGAAAGCGGGGACCTTACCTACGAGCAGTACTTC.

The table lists this clonotype with a few counts. V gene TRBV20-1 combines with J gene TRBJ2-7, with 8 positions matching TRBD2. Germline V gene sequence: CDR1 DFQATT, CDR2 SNEGSKA (reference sequence). The CDR3 runs 14 residues. V lost 6 bases to trimming and J lost 6 bases; unmatched junction nucleotides: 13. For the CDR3, the DNA is TGCAGTGCGCTCGCCGACTACGCGGGGGGCGAGCAGTACTTC. Its translation: CSALADYAGGEQYF.

The table lists this clonotype with many counts. The rearrangement uses TRBV12-3 or TRBV12-4 and TRBJ1-1; 7 bases are a match to TRBD1. The V segment lost 2 bases and the J segment 0 bases; nucleotides outside the gene matches: 6. This CDR3 spans 16 amino acids. CDR3 residues: CASSLSFRGLNTEAFF. The CDR3 nucleotides read TGTGCCAGCAGTTTAAGTTTCAGGGGGTTGAACACTGAAGCTTTCTTT.

The chain links TRBV4-2 to TRBJ2-5, with 8 bases that match TRBD2. The germline CDR1 and CDR2 sequences are LGHNA and YNFKEQ. This CDR3 is built from 15 residues. V gave up 0 bases and J gave up 5 bases; unmatched junction bases: 5. The CDR3 loop reads CASSQEAGDFETQYF. In DNA, the CDR3 is TGTGCCAGCAGCCAAGAAGCGGGAGATTTTGAGACCCAGTACTTC.

This clonotype was found many times. The chain uses TRBV20-1 and TRBJ2-5, with D perhaps given as TRBD1 or TRBD2 (5 bases each). CDR3 size: 14 residues. Between the trimmed V and J ends, which lost 1 base and 1 base, there was a span of 10 bases. CDR1 and CDR2 from the germline V gene are DFQATT and SNEGSKA (reference sequence). Here the CDR3 DNA reads TGCAGTGCTAGAGGACTTGGGGGCCAAGAGACCCAGTACTTC. Encoded protein: CSARGLGGQETQYF.

Only a few counts were recorded for this clonotype. The V gene is TRBV6-2 or TRBV6-3, the J gene TRBJ2-2; D might be TRBD1 (5 bases). The germline CDR1 and CDR2 sequences are MNHEY and SVGEGT. The CDR3 is 15 residues long. V lost 4 bases and J 8 bases, leaving 17 bases between the germline ends. As DNA, the CDR3 is TGTGCCAGCAGTTTGACAGAGATTTCACCGGGGGAGCTGTTTTTT. It yields the protein CASSLTEISPGELFF.

The sample holds many counts of this clonotype. The chain employs TRBV12-3 or TRBV12-4 and TRBJ1-1; D unclear. The CDR3 is made up of 16 amino acids. Trimming took off 1 base at V and 2 bases at J, with 14 bases between the two ends. CDR3: CASSLGGLAANTEAFF. In DNA, the CDR3 is TGTGCCAGCAGTTTAGGGGGTTTGGCAGCCAACACTGAAGCTTTCTTT.

V gene TRBV5-1 combines with J gene TRBJ1-1, with TRBD1 as a possible D gene (6 bases). CDR1 and CDR2 (germline): SGHRS, YFSETQ. CDR3 length equals 16 residues. The V end lost 1 base, the J end lost 3 bases, and 16 bases lay between the germline ends. CDR3 amino acids: CASSLSARGTDTEAFF. The CDR3 DNA is TGCGCCAGCAGCTTGTCGGCCAGGGGTACGGACACTGAAGCTTTCTTT. Full variable domain (missing parts from reference TRBV5-1 and TRBJ1-1): KAGVTQTPRYLIKTRGQQVTLSCSPISGHRSVSWYQQTPGQGLQFLFEYFSETQRNKGNFPGRFSGRQFSNSRSEMNVSTLELGDSALYLCASSLSARGTDTEAFFGQGTRLTVV.

V gene TRBV30 combines with J gene TRBJ2-7, with D perhaps matching TRBD2 (5 bases). Between the trimmed V and J ends, which lost 0 bases and 7 bases, there was a span of 16 bases. This CDR3 is 14 amino acids long. Germline V gives CDR1 GTSNPN, CDR2 SVGIG (reference sequence). CDR3 sequence: CAWSVQSGALEQYF. CDR3 in DNA: TGTGCCTGGAGTGTACAAAGCGGTGCCCTGGAGCAGTACTTC.

This clonotype was detected only a few times. The gene calls are TRBV20-1 and TRBJ2-7; 9 bases fit TRBD1. Germline V gives CDR1 DFQATT, CDR2 SNEGSKA (reference sequence). The CDR3 sequence is 15 residues long. The J segment lost 5 bases and the V segment lost 2 bases, leaving 10 bases of the junction unmatched. CDR3 sequence (DNA): TGCAGTGCTAGAATTGCTGGGACAGGGAGCCACGAGCAGTACTTC. As protein: CSARIAGTGSHEQYF.

This clonotype was counted at least ten times. The V gene is TRBV27, the J gene TRBJ2-7; unclear D gene. The V end was cut by 0 bases, the J end by 9 bases, with 9 bases between. Germline CDR1 reads MNHEY; CDR2 reads SMNVEV (reference sequence). This CDR3 is built from 12 residues. Written as DNA, the CDR3 is TGTGCCAGCAGTTTATCGGGAAGAAGGCAGTACTTC. Its translation is CASSLSGRRQYF.

In its sample, this clonotype was seen many times. The gene calls are TRBV6-5 and TRBJ1-2; D gene unclear. The germline V gene encodes CDR1 MNHEY and CDR2 SVGAGI. Trimming pared 8 bases from V and 6 bases from J, leaving 7 bases between. This CDR3 has 10 amino acids. CDR3 region: CASDRNGYTF. The CDR3 DNA reads as TGTGCCAGCGACCGGAATGGCTACACCTTC.

This clonotype was detected a few times. This rearrangement joins TRBV12-3 or TRBV12-4 to TRBJ1-1; D might be TRBD1 (5 bases). This CDR3 has 12 residues. V was pared by 5 bases and J by 3 bases, with 7 bases between. For the CDR3, the DNA is TGTGCCAGCAGTCTACAGGACACTGAAGCTTTCTTT. Translating gives CASSLQDTEAFF.

A few counts support this clonotype. The chain links TRBV18 to TRBJ1-5; D ambiguous. V was trimmed by 2 bases and J by 3 bases, leaving 8 bases between them. The CDR3 has 14 amino acids. Germline V lookup: CDR1 KGHSH, CDR2 LQKENI. CDR3 sequence reads: CASSPGISNQPQHF. The CDR3 coding sequence is TGTGCCAGCTCACCAGGCATCTCCAATCAGCCCCAGCATTTT.

This clonotype was counted many times. The chain uses TRBV2 and TRBJ1-5; D is ambiguous. CDR3 length: 12 amino acids. In germline, CDR1 is SNHLY, CDR2 FYNNEI. Between the trimmed V and J ends, which lost 8 bases and 1 base, there was a span of 6 bases. This CDR3 reads CASAVSNQPQHF. CDR3 coding DNA: TGTGCCAGCGCCGTAAGCAATCAGCCCCAGCATTTT.

Ten or more counts support this clonotype. The chain recombines TRBV9 with TRBJ2-7; the D gene is possibly TRBD2 (5 bases). CDR1 is SGDLS and CDR2 is YYNGEE in the germline V gene. The CDR3 totals 14 residues. V was pared by 4 bases and J by 4 bases, with 15 bases between. The CDR3 DNA is TGTGCCAGCAGCCCTACCGCGGGTCCTTACGAGCAGTACTTC. As protein: CASSPTAGPYEQYF.

The sample holds a few counts of this clonotype. This rearrangement joins TRBV11-1 to TRBJ1-1; tentative D call: TRBD1 (5 bases). Germline assignment: CDR1 SGHAT and CDR2 FQDESV (reference sequence). The CDR3 is made up of 13 amino acids. The V end was cut by 10 bases, the J end by 11 bases, with 23 bases between. The DNA for the CDR3 is TGTGCCATCAAAGGCGGGCAGGGCCGAACGGCTTTCTTT. This translates into CAIKGGQGRTAFF.

There are many counts of this clonotype. J is TRBJ1-1 and V is TRBV29-1, with 12 bases identical to TRBD1. The CDR3 runs 15 residues. The J segment lost 1 base and the V segment lost 7 bases, leaving 7 bases of the junction unmatched. Germline V lookup: CDR1 SQVTM, CDR2 ANQGSEA. The CDR3 DNA reads as TGCAGCGCACCAGGGACAGGGGGCTGGAACACTGAAGCTTTCTTT. Translation: CSAPGTGGWNTEAFF.

There are many counts of this clonotype. This CDR3 fails to terminate in the conserved phenylalanine or tryptophan, so it likely reflects a read error. This chain uses TRBV6-1 with TRBJ1-3; D is unresolved. Trimming left V 0 bases short and J 2 bases short, with 5 bases between. The CDR3 contains 14 residues. Germline assignment: CDR1 MNHNS and CDR2 SASEGT. The CDR3 sequence is CASSEAVAGNTIYS. CDR3 nucleotides: TGTGCCAGCAGTGAAGCGGTAGCTGGAAACACCATATATTCT.